A selection of T cell receptor beta chains follows, all from one sample in a study of blood T cells in healthy people across ages. In TCRdb, the 5' RACE reads were re-called with MiXCR into one record per CDR3 protein. Among roughly 1.5 million distinct CDR3 sequences, about 42% were seen once, and the ten largest hold over 3.5%. Sample: blood. Receptors originate from a woman aged 18-30 years in good health. The CDR3 runs from the conserved cysteine through the conserved F or W. Fields, in order: clone size, D gene, V gene, J gene, CDR3 DNA, CDR3 protein. A D gene is named only where the DNA matches it firmly. A clone size is listed for some rows: how often the clone was seen (once, few, many), or a class if it is expanded.

size: .; D: .; V: TRBV7-2; J: TRBJ1-5; DNA: TGTGCCAGCACCCAAGGGAGCAGTTTCAATCAGCCCCAGCATTTT; CDR3: CASTQGSSFNQPQHF
size: .; D: .; V: TRBV4-2; J: TRBJ2-3; DNA: TGTGCCAGCAGCCAAGGAACCCTGGGCCGTAAAGATACGCAGTATTTT; CDR3: CASSQGTLGRKDTQYF
size: .; D: .; V: TRBV28; J: TRBJ1-2; DNA: TGTGCCAGCAGTTTTAGAGGCTACACCTTC; CDR3: CASSFRGYTF
size: .; D: .; V: TRBV29-1; J: TRBJ2-1; DNA: TGCAGCGTTGGGACAGCGAGTCCCCTATCTGATGAGCAGTTCTTC; CDR3: CSVGTASPLSDEQFF
size: .; D: TRBD1; V: TRBV19; J: TRBJ1-5; DNA: TGTGCCACCGCGGGACAGAATCAGCCCCAGCATTTT; CDR3: CATAGQNQPQHF
size: .; D: .; V: TRBV6-5; J: TRBJ2-1; DNA: TGTGCCAGCAGTTCCCCTAGAGACTCCTACAATGAGCAGTTCTTC; CDR3: CASSSPRDSYNEQFF
size: few; D: TRBD2; V: TRBV15; J: TRBJ2-3; DNA: TGTGCCACCAGCAGAGAAGCGGGAGAAGCCACAGATACGCAGTATTTT; CDR3: CATSREAGEATDTQYF
size: .; D: TRBD1; V: TRBV7-2; J: TRBJ1-6; DNA: TGTGCCAGCCTCACAGGACAGGGGGCGGGTAATTCACCCCTCCACTTT; CDR3: CASLTGQGAGNSPLHF
size: few; D: .; V: TRBV6-2/TRBV6-3; J: TRBJ2-7; DNA: TGTGCCAGCAAAAAAAGGGTCCACGAGCAGTACTTC; CDR3: CASKKRVHEQYF
size: .; D: .; V: TRBV20-1; J: TRBJ2-7; DNA: TGCAGTGCTAGACAGGGAGCTAGAAACGAGCAGTACTTC; CDR3: CSARQGARNEQYF
size: .; D: TRBD2; V: TRBV3-1; J: TRBJ2-1; DNA: TGTGCCAGCAGGCATGGGACTAGCGGTGAGCAGTTCTTC; CDR3: CASRHGTSGEQFF
size: .; D: TRBD1; V: TRBV28; J: TRBJ2-7; DNA: TGTGCCAGCAGTCCCCAGGGACAGGGTAACGAGCAGTACTTC; CDR3: CASSPQGQGNEQYF
size: few; D: TRBD2; V: TRBV29-1; J: TRBJ2-7; DNA: TGCAGCGCCGGGGAGGGTATGTACGAGCAGTACTTC; CDR3: CSAGEGMYEQYF
size: .; D: .; V: TRBV20-1; J: TRBJ2-7; DNA: TGCAGTGCTAGAGAAGATATTCAAGATGAGCAGTACTTC; CDR3: CSAREDIQDEQYF
size: few; D: TRBD2; V: TRBV12-3/TRBV12-4; J: TRBJ2-7; DNA: TGTGCCAGCAGTTTCCGGTCTAGCGGGAGGGGGGACGAGCAGTACTTC; CDR3: CASSFRSSGRGDEQYF
size: few; D: .; V: TRBV20-1; J: TRBJ2-1; DNA: TGCAGTGCTACCCCCTCCGGGACCGCATACAATGAGCAGTTCTTC; CDR3: CSATPSGTAYNEQFF
size: .; D: .; V: TRBV2; J: TRBJ1-5; DNA: TGTGCCAGCAGTGGCGGGGGATATCAGCCCCAGCATTTT; CDR3: CASSGGGYQPQHF
size: once; D: TRBD2; V: TRBV12-3/TRBV12-4; J: TRBJ2-3; DNA: TGTGCCAGCGATCTAGCGGGAGCCAGTACAGATACGCAGTATTTT; CDR3: CASDLAGASTDTQYF
size: few; D: .; V: TRBV29-1; J: TRBJ2-6; DNA: TGCAGCGTGGGGGCTGGGGCCAACGTCCTGACTTTC; CDR3: CSVGAGANVLTF
size: .; D: .; V: TRBV20-1; J: TRBJ1-2; DNA: TGCAGTGCTAGAGATCGGAGGGGCAGCTATGGCTACACCTTC; CDR3: CSARDRRGSYGYTF
size: .; D: TRBD2; V: TRBV20-1; J: TRBJ2-3; DNA: TGCAGTGCCGTGCCGATAGCGGGAGGGGCAACAGATACGCAGTATTTT; CDR3: CSAVPIAGGATDTQYF
size: few; D: TRBD1; V: TRBV20-1; J: TRBJ1-2; DNA: TGCAGTGCTAGAGATCTGGGACAGGGGAACTATGGCTACACCTTC; CDR3: CSARDLGQGNYGYTF
size: .; D: TRBD1; V: TRBV4-1; J: TRBJ1-2; DNA: TGCGCCAGCAGCCAAGAGGCCCTAATTTCCGGGACAGAGTTTTATGGCTACACCTTC; CDR3: CASSQEALISGTEFYGYTF
size: .; D: .; V: TRBV27; J: TRBJ2-7; DNA: TGTGCCAGCAGTTCCCAAGGGGCGGGAACATACGAGCAGTACTTC; CDR3: CASSSQGAGTYEQYF
size: .; D: TRBD2; V: TRBV29-1; J: TRBJ2-7; DNA: TGCAGCTACCGGGGGGGCGGTTCTTACGAGCAGTACTTC; CDR3: CSYRGGGSYEQYF
size: few; D: TRBD1; V: TRBV7-8; J: TRBJ1-5; DNA: TGTGCCAGCAGCCACGCCGGGACAGTCAATCAGCCCCAGCATTTT; CDR3: CASSHAGTVNQPQHF
size: few; D: TRBD2; V: TRBV20-1; J: TRBJ2-7; DNA: TGCAGTGCTAGAGGGAGACTAGCGGGGGCGAGGTACGAGCAGTACTTC; CDR3: CSARGRLAGARYEQYF
size: few; D: .; V: TRBV9; J: TRBJ2-3; DNA: TGTGCCAGCAGCGTAGAAACAGGACCAGATACGCAGTATTTT; CDR3: CASSVETGPDTQYF
size: .; D: .; V: TRBV4-1; J: TRBJ1-2; DNA: TGCGCCAGCAGCCACGGCCGCCCGGCCGGTGGCTACACCTTC; CDR3: CASSHGRPAGGYTF
size: few; D: .; V: TRBV29-1; J: TRBJ2-7; DNA: TGCAGCGTTGGTATCAGCCCCTACGAGCAGTACTTC; CDR3: CSVGISPYEQYF
size: once; D: .; V: TRBV4-1; J: TRBJ1-1; DNA: TGCGCCAGCAGCCAAGGGGGGGCGACAGATTCGCTCTCGGGGGCTTTCTTT; CDR3: CASSQGGATDSLSGAFF
size: .; D: .; V: TRBV7-9; J: TRBJ1-1; DNA: TGTGCCAGCAGCTTAGATATTACAGGGTTGGCTTTCTTT; CDR3: CASSLDITGLAFF
size: .; D: .; V: TRBV18; J: TRBJ2-5; DNA: TGTGCCAGCTCACCGCACCCAGGGCGCCAAGAGACCCAGTACTTC; CDR3: CASSPHPGRQETQYF
size: few; D: .; V: TRBV10-3; J: TRBJ2-3; DNA: TGTGCCATCAGTGAGATAGATACGCAGTATTTT; CDR3: CAISEIDTQYF
size: .; D: TRBD1; V: TRBV27; J: TRBJ1-5; DNA: TGTGCCAGCAGTTCAGGGGGGCCCCAGCATTTT; CDR3: CASSSGGPQHF
size: .; D: .; V: TRBV7-9; J: TRBJ1-2; DNA: TGTGCCAGCAGCTCCTCCGGGACGGAGCCTAACTATGGCTACACCTTC; CDR3: CASSSSGTEPNYGYTF
size: few; D: .; V: TRBV7-9; J: TRBJ2-5; DNA: TGTGCCAGCAGCACCACGAGACTAGCAGGGGACCAAGAGACCCAGTACTTC; CDR3: CASSTTRLAGDQETQYF
size: .; D: TRBD2; V: TRBV7-2; J: TRBJ2-5; DNA: TGTGCCAGCAGCTTGCTAGCGGGAGCAGAGACCCAGTACTTC; CDR3: CASSLLAGAETQYF
size: .; D: .; V: TRBV4-1; J: TRBJ2-1; DNA: TGCGCCAGCAGCCAAGGCCAGGGAGGGGGCAATGAGCAGTTCTTC; CDR3: CASSQGQGGGNEQFF
size: .; D: TRBD2; V: TRBV4-3; J: TRBJ2-3; DNA: TGCGCCAGCAGCCAAGCCTACCCGGGACTAGCGGGCACAGATACGCAGTATTTT; CDR3: CASSQAYPGLAGTDTQYF
size: .; D: TRBD1; V: TRBV13; J: TRBJ1-2; DNA: TGTGCCAGCAGCTTAGGCAGGGGGGAAGACTATGGCTACACCTTC; CDR3: CASSLGRGEDYGYTF
size: .; D: .; V: TRBV27; J: TRBJ2-1; DNA: TGTGCCAGCAGTTCGAACGCAGGGATTGAGCAGTTCTTC; CDR3: CASSSNAGIEQFF